In this sample, the clone carrying this T cell receptor beta chain turned up once. Per the study methods: Amplifying reference gene primers gave estimates of nucleated cell counts. Sequencing used immunoSEQ multiplex PCR; TCRdb keeps in-frame clones, though not all of them. D and trimming come from the DNA, and the V and J calls and clone size come from that table. The repertoire consists of under 200,000 clones, with roughly 80% occurring once and the leading ten covering around 3.7%. The germline CDR1 and CDR2 sequences are SGHDT and YYEEEE. Trimming stripped 6 bases from V and 8 bases from J, with 26 bases between. The CDR3 spans 16 residues. These data come from a study of blood T cell repertoires in COVID-19. Study-level information: Specimens from acute and convalescent COVID-19 originated in the United States, Italy and Spain.

Cohorts were assigned according to the clinical history that participants reported. Donors in Cohort 3 counted as recovered after two negative PCRs, clearance, or symptom resolution. This TCR was sampled from a woman aged 60-70 years who had recovered from COVID-19. The sample comprised PBMCs or T cells enriched from blood (not recorded which). The J gene is TRBJ1-2, the V gene TRBV5-6; D is unresolved. CDR3 sequence: CASTLMVNARNEGYTF. The CDR3 nucleotides are TGTGCCAGCACCCTCATGGTGAATGCTAGGAATGAGGGCTACACCTTC.